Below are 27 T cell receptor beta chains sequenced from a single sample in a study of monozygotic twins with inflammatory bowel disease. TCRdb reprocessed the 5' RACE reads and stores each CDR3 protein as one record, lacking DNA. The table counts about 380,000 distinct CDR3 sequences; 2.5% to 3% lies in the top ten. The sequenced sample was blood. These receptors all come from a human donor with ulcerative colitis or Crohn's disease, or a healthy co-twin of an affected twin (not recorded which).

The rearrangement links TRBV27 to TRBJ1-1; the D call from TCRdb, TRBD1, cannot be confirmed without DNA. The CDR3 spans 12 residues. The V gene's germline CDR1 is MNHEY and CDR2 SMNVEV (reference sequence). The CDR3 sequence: CASSPRQGGAFF.

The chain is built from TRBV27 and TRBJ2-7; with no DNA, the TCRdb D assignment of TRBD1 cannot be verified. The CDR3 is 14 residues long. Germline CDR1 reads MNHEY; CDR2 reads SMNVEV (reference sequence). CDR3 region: CASSLRGFLYEQYF.

CDR3 residues: CASSQGTRTGTYEQYF. V is TRBV4-1 and J is TRBJ2-7; the D call from TCRdb, TRBD2, cannot be confirmed without DNA. The CDR3 is 16 amino acids. The V gene's germline CDR1 is MGHRA and CDR2 YSYEKL.

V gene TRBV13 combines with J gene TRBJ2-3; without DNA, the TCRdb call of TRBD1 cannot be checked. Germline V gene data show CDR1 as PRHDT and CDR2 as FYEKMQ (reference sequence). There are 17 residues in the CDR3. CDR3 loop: CASSLEGPKESTDTQYF. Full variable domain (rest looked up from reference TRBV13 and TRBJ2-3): AAGVIQSPRHLIKEKRETATLKCYPIPRHDTVYWYQQGPGQDPQFLISFYEKMQSDKGSIPDRFSAQQFSDYHSELNMSSLELGDSALYFCASSLEGPKESTDTQYFGPGTRLTVL.

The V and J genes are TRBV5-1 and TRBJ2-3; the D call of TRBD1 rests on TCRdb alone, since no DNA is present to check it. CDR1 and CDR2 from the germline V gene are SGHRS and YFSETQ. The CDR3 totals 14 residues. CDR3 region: CASSLTDSQDTQYF.

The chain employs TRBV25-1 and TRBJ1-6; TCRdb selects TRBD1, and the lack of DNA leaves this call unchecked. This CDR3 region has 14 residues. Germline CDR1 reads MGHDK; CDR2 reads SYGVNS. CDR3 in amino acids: CASSVLTGSSPLHF.

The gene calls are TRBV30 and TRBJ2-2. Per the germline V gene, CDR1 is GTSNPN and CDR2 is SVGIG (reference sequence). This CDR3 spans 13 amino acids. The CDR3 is CAWRVRTTGELFF.

CDR3 region: CASSYGQGYSPLHF. The chain uses TRBV6-5 and TRBJ1-6; TCRdb proposes TRBD1, but this gene call is untestable without DNA. Germline loops: CDR1 MNHEY, CDR2 SVGAGI. This CDR3 has 14 amino acids.

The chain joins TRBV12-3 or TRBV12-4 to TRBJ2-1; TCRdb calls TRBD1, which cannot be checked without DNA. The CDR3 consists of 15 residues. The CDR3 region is CASSSRRGSYNEQFF.

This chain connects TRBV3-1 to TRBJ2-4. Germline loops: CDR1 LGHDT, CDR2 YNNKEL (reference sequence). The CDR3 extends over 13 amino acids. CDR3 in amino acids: CASSISFKNIQYF.

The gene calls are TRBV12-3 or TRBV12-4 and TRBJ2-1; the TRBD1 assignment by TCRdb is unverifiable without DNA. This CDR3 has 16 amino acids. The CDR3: CASTSWGDRGGNEQFF.

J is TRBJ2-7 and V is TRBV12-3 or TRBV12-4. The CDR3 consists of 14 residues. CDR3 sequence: CASTFSGTYYEQYF.

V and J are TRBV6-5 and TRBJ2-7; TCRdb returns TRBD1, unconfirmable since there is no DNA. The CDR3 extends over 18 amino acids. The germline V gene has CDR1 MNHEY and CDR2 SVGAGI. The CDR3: CASSSPGSGRRGSYEQYF.

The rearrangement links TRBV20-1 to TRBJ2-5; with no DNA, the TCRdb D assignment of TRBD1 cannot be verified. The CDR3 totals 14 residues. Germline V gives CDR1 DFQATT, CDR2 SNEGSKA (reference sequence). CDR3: CSACRAPGTETQYF.

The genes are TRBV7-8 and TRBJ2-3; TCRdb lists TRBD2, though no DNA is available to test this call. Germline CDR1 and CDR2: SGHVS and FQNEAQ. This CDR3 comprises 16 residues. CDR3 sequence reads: CASSYRRGPRTDTQYF.

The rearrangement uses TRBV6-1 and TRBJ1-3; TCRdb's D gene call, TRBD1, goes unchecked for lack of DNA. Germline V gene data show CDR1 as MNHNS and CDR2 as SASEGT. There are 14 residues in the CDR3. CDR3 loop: CASSRQSSGNTIYF.

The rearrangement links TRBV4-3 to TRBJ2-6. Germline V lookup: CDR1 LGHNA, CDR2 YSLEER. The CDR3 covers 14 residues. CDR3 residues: CASSQGRGANVLTF.

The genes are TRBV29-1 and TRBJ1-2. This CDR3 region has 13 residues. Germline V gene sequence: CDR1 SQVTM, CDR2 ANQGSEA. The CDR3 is CSVVYGINYGYTF.

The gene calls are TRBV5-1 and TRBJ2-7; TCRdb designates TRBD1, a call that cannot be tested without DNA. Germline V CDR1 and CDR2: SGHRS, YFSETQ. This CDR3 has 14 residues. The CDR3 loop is CASREGQGLYEQYF.

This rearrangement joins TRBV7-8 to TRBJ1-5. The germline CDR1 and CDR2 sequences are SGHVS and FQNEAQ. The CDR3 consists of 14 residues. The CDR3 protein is CASSYSRQNQPQHF.

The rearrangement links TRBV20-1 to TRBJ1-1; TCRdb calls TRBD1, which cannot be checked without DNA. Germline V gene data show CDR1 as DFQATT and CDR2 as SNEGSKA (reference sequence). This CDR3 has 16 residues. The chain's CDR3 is CSAPKPGQRLSTEAFF.

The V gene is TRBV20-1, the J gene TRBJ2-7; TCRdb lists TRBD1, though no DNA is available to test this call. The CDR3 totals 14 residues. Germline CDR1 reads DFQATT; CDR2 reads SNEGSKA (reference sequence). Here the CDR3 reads CSAPEGQGPYEQYF.

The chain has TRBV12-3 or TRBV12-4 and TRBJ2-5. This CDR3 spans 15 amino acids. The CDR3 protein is CASSLGVEPQETQYF.

Here the CDR3 reads CASSQGQTVVQFYNEQFF. The genes are TRBV14 and TRBJ2-1; the D call of TRBD2 rests on TCRdb alone, since no DNA is present to check it. This CDR3 contains 18 residues. Looked up from germline, CDR1 is SGHDN and CDR2 is FVKESK.

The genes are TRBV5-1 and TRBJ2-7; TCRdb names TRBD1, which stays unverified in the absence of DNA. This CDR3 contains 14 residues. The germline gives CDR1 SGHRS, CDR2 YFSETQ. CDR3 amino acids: CASSLGSGDMEQYF.

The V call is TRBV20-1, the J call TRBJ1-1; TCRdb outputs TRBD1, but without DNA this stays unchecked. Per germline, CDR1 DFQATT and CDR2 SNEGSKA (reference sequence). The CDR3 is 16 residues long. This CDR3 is CSARDGGQSWNTEAFF.

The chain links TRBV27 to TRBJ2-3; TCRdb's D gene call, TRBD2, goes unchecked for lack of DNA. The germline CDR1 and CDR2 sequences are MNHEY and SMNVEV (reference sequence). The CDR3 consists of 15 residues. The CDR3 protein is CASSFRQGGRDTQYF.